This T cell receptor beta chain emerged from a study of cytomegalovirus exposure and HLA in healthy donors. PCR involved 60 Vbeta and 13 Jbeta primers. In the study's own analysis: In a later analysis, tens of millions of unique TCR beta chains included roughly 11 million shared by two or more donors. Profiling relied on immunoSEQ multiplex PCR, and the TCRdb table lists in-frame clones only, not all of them. V, J and clone size are those of that table, while D and trimming were read from the DNA. The sample holds fewer than 250,000 clones, approximately 81% seen once. Worth noting for this clone: Its matching antigen is unknown.

General study points: A few CMV-associated chains proved CMV antigen-specific in vitro. Sequencing likely generated an artifact that appeared as a cluster of highly shared sequence variants.

The CDR3 runs to 13 residues. Germline V gives CDR1 SNHLY, CDR2 FYNNEI. V was pared by 6 bases and J by 6 bases, with 4 bases of the junction left unmatched. Sequencing was performed on PBMCs. The V gene is TRBV2, the J gene TRBJ2-1; 8 positions agree with TRBD1. The clonotype was recovered from a young man in good health and CMV-seronegative. CDR3 sequence reads: CASSPTGVNEQFF. The CDR3 bases are TGTGCCAGCAGCCCGACAGGGGTCAATGAGCAGTTCTTC.